This record looks at one TCR beta chain sequence and its context. Germline CDR1 is SGHTA and CDR2 is FQGNSA. The CDR3 length is 12 residues. Deletions cut 4 bases from V and 4 bases from J, with 7 bases between. The assay was immunoSEQ multiplex PCR, and TCRdb's table has in-frame clones only and misses some. The table lists about 250,000 clones, under 90% of them singletons, with 15% to 19% in the top ten. Clinical history reported by participants formed the basis on which cohorts were assigned. This specimen comes from a study of blood T cell repertoires in COVID-19. The clonotype originates from a man younger than 35 who had recovered from COVID-19. J is TRBJ2-5 and V is TRBV7-2, with no clear D. Sequenced: PBMCs or T cells enriched from blood (not recorded which). The CDR3 is CASSSVGETQYF. The CDR3 DNA is TGTGCCAGCAGCTCCGTCGGAGAGACCCAGTACTTC.